This T cell receptor beta chain derives from a study of yellow fever vaccine responses in identical twins. About this clonotype itself: Its specificity is not known.

Study-wide findings and caveats: Vaccine T cell responses of twins reportedly seemed partly convergent and partly personalized.

Trimming left V 0 bases short and J 8 bases short, with 16 bases between. Germline assignment: CDR1 MNHEY and CDR2 SVGAGI. This CDR3 comprises 15 residues. TCRdb re-called the RT-PCR reads through MiXCR, storing one row per CDR3 protein. The sample comprises several thousand distinct CDR3 sequences, about 86% of which are singletons, and 1.2% rests with the top ten. The sequencing used T cells from blood (PBMCs), unsorted or a sorted subset (not recorded which), collected before or after yellow fever vaccination (not recorded which). This chain uses TRBV6-5 with TRBJ1-2; tentative D call: TRBD1 (5 bases). The clonotype originates from a woman between 18 and 29 years old who received the yellow fever vaccine. This chain's CDR3 is CASSYSPGRAPGYTF. The CDR3 nucleotides are TGTGCCAGCAGTTACTCCCCAGGGAGGGCGCCCGGCTACACCTTC.